Below, 14 T cell receptor beta chains from the same sample are listed, as sequenced in a study of T cell changes during pregnancy in multiple sclerosis. The assay was immunoSEQ multiplex PCR, and TCRdb's table has in-frame clones only and misses some. The table has 20,000 to 25,000 clones, approximately 90% seen once. The sequencing used CD4+ T cells from peripheral blood mononuclear cells, collected after pregnancy. These receptors were taken from a female donor in good health, enrolled as a control in a pregnancy study.

The V and J genes are TRBV21-1 and TRBJ2-4; the table names TRBD1, a call not compared with the DNA. TRBV21-1 is designated a pseudogene. The CDR3 sequence is 14 residues long. As DNA, the CDR3 is TGTGCCAGCAGCAAAGGGACACCCAAAAACATTCAGTACTTC. This sequence encodes CASSKGTPKNIQYF.

The chain employs TRBV5-6 and TRBJ2-7; no firm D call. The length of the CDR3 is 12 residues. Germline CDR1 and CDR2: SGHDT and YYEEEE. The V gene lost 4 bases and the J gene lost 4 bases, with 9 bases spanning the gap. Here the CDR3 DNA reads TGTGCCAGCAGCCTATCGGGTTACGAGCAGTACTTC. It codes for CASSLSGYEQYF.

This chain links TRBV7-3 with TRBJ2-2, with 8 bases identical to TRBD2. This CDR3 has 16 amino acids. The junction had 6 bases not matched to a gene; V was cut back by 2 bases and J by 4 bases. Germline assignment: CDR1 SGHTA and CDR2 FQGTGA. The CDR3: CASSLGAGGTTGELFF. CDR3 DNA sequence: TGTGCCAGCAGCTTAGGCGCGGGAGGAACCACCGGGGAGCTGTTTTTT. The variable domain in full, with the rest retrieved from reference TRBV7-3 and TRBJ2-2, is GAGVSQTPSNKVTEKGKYVELRCDPISGHTALYWYRQSLGQGPEFLIYFQGTGAADDSGLPNDRFFAVRPEGSVSTLKIQRTERGDSAVYLCASSLGAGGTTGELFFGEGSRLTVL.

This chain uses TRBV11-2 with TRBJ1-5, with a possible D match to TRBD1 (5 bases). Germline V gene lookup returns CDR1 SGHAT and CDR2 FQNNGV. V lost 0 bases and J 7 bases, leaving 16 bases between the germline ends. The CDR3 runs 16 residues. The CDR3: CASSLDLGTGGQPQHF. The DNA for the CDR3 is TGTGCCAGCAGCTTAGATCTGGGGACTGGAGGGCAGCCCCAGCATTTT.

The chain links TRBV10-3 to TRBJ1-2, with D perhaps TRBD1 (5 bases). This CDR3 contains 13 residues. In germline, CDR1 is ENHRY, CDR2 SYGVKD. Trimming pared 7 bases from V and 6 bases from J, leaving 15 bases between. The CDR3 protein is CAITPGVGNGYTF. DNA for the CDR3: TGTGCCATCACTCCGGGGGTAGGGAATGGCTACACCTTC.

V gene TRBV30 combines with J gene TRBJ1-4; 12 positions agree with TRBD1. J was trimmed by 3 bases and V by 1 base; bases with no gene match: 9. Germline V lookup: CDR1 GTSNPN, CDR2 SVGIG (reference sequence). The CDR3 consists of 18 residues. CDR3 residues: CAWSGHGGQGAANEKLFF. The CDR3 DNA sequence: TGTGCCTGGAGTGGACATGGGGGACAGGGGGCGGCTAATGAAAAACTGTTTTTT.

CDR3 region: CASSPGTSTYNEQFF. The CDR3 DNA reads TGTGCCAGCAGCCCCGGGACTAGTACCTACAATGAGCAGTTCTTC. The chain couples TRBV11-3 to TRBJ2-1; 8 positions match TRBD2. V lost 5 bases, J lost 2 bases, and 5 bases stayed unmatched. The CDR3 totals 15 residues. Germline CDR1 SGHNT, CDR2 YENEEA.

This clone was counted only a few times. The V gene is TRBV15, the J gene TRBJ1-5; D perhaps matches TRBD1 (5 bases). The length of the CDR3 is 15 residues. Between the trimmed V and J ends, which lost 3 bases and 3 bases, there was a span of 12 bases. The germline CDR1 and CDR2 sequences are LNHNV and YYDKDF (reference sequence). The DNA of the CDR3 is TGTGCCACCAGCAGGACAGACTCAGTCAATCAGCCCCAGCATTTT. This sequence encodes CATSRTDSVNQPQHF. The variable domain in full, completed from reference TRBV15 and TRBJ1-5, reads DAMVIQNPRYQVTQFGKPVTLSCSQTLNHNVMYWYQQKSSQAPKLLFHYYDKDFNNEADTPDNFQSRRPNTSFCFLDIRSPGLGDTAMYLCATSRTDSVNQPQHFGDGTRLSIL.

V gene TRBV6-1 combines with J gene TRBJ1-2; TRBD1 agrees at 7 bases. CDR3 length equals 14 residues. The germline V gene encodes CDR1 MNHNS and CDR2 SASEGT. Trimming removed 5 bases from V and 2 bases from J; junction bases left unmatched: 5. CDR3 bases: TGTGCCAGCAGTTTCAGGACAGGAAACTATGGCTACACCTTC. The encoded protein is CASSFRTGNYGYTF.

V usage is TRBV7-9 and J usage is TRBJ2-1; 7 bases align to TRBD2. J gave up 4 bases and V 5 bases, and 2 bases lay outside the gene matches. There are 13 residues in the CDR3. The germline gives CDR1 SEHNR, CDR2 FQNEAQ (reference sequence). The CDR3 DNA is TGTGCCAGCAGCGGGGGGGAGTACAATGAGCAGTTCTTC. Its protein is CASSGGEYNEQFF.

This clone was seen once. This chain connects TRBV18 to TRBJ1-4; 7 bases line up with TRBD1. Germline loops: CDR1 KGHSH, CDR2 LQKENI. After removal of 4 bases from V and 5 bases from J, the junction contained 4 bases not matched to a gene. The CDR3 consists of 14 residues. The CDR3 reads CASSRDSRNEKLFF. In DNA, the CDR3 is TGTGCCAGCTCACGGGACAGCCGAAATGAAAAACTGTTTTTT.

This clone showed up just a few times. The chain joins TRBV30 to TRBJ1-1; TRBD1 is a possible D gene (5 bases). With 0 bases removed from V and 2 bases from J, the gap between germline ends came to 7 bases. The CDR3 spans 13 residues. Germline lookup yields CDR1 GTSNPN and CDR2 SVGIG (reference sequence). The DNA for the CDR3 is TGTGCCTGGAGTGTGCAGGGCAACACTGAAGCTTTCTTT. Protein sequence: CAWSVQGNTEAFF. Variable domain in full (rest from reference TRBV30 and TRBJ1-1): SQTIHQWPATLVQPVGSPLSLECTVEGTSNPNLYWYRQAAGRGLQLLFYSVGIGQISSEVPQNLSASRPQDRQFILSSKKLLLSDSGFYLCAWSVQGNTEAFFGQGTRLTVV.

The chain carries TRBV25-1 and TRBJ2-7, with TRBD2 matching over 7 bases. Per germline, CDR1 MGHDK and CDR2 SYGVNS. The V gene end was trimmed by 5 bases and the J gene end by 0 bases; junction bases not matched to a gene: 4. This CDR3 has 14 residues. CDR3 coding DNA: TGTGCCAGCAGTCCGCGGGGGTTCTCCTACGAGCAGTACTTC. It specifies CASSPRGFSYEQYF.

This clone was recorded a few times. The chain joins TRBV11-2 to TRBJ2-7, with TRBD1 matching over 9 bases. Germline loops: CDR1 SGHAT, CDR2 FQNNGV. There are 17 residues in the CDR3. The V segment lost 5 bases and the J segment 2 bases; nucleotides outside the gene matches: 13. This CDR3 is CASSPVNRGRKPYEQYF. DNA for the CDR3: TGTGCCAGCAGCCCGGTGAACAGGGGGCGAAAACCCTACGAGCAGTACTTC.